This T cell receptor beta chain was obtained from a study of blood T cell repertoires in COVID-19. The length of the CDR3 is 13 residues. Germline CDR1 is SGHTA and CDR2 is FQGNSA. V shed 4 bases and J shed 1 base, with 7 bases lying between them. In the original analysis: The assay estimated nucleated cells by amplifying reference gene primers. TCRdb's copy holds only in-frame clones and misses some; the assay was immunoSEQ multiplex PCR. V, J and clone size were drawn from that table, and D and trimming were deduced from the DNA. This sample has about 300,000 clones, with roughly nine tenths found just once. Someone with COVID-19 had been met by exposed participants within 2 weeks before study entry.

The clonotype originates from a woman between 50 and 59 years old who had been exposed to COVID-19. The chain uses TRBV7-2 and TRBJ2-5; no clear D gene. The material sequenced was PBMCs or T cells enriched from blood (not recorded which). The CDR3 region is CASSSPRQETQYF. CDR3 DNA sequence: TGTGCCAGCAGCTCTCCCCGCCAAGAGACCCAGTACTTC.